This TCR beta chain was found in a study of blood T cell repertoires in COVID-19. Study-level information: Both acute and convalescent COVID-19 samples were obtained from the United States, Italy and Spain. Sources were T cells, B-cell-depleted T cells, or PBMCs; the material itself was cDNA or gDNA.

Deletions cut 6 bases from V and 8 bases from J, with 10 bases between. The V gene's germline CDR1 is MNHEY and CDR2 SVGAGI. The CDR3 covers 11 residues. Authors' processing steps: From reference gene primer amplification, estimates of nucleated cell counts were derived. TCRdb's copy holds only in-frame clones and misses some; the assay was immunoSEQ multiplex PCR. V and J calls and clone size follow that table, whereas D and trimming were derived from the DNA. Here the sample spans roughly 100,000 clones, approximately 80% being singletons. Sample: peripheral blood. This rearrangement joins TRBV6-5 to TRBJ1-2, with D uncertain. This TCR derives from a human donor in a cohort sampled during active or convalescent COVID-19. CDR3 DNA sequence: TGTGCCAGCAGCGCGCGGCGGGGCTACACCTTC. Protein product: CASSARRGYTF.